Reported below is one T cell receptor beta chain. CDR1 is WSHSY, CDR2 SAAADI, per germline. The CDR3 sequence is 13 residues long. V was pared by 5 bases and J by 7 bases, with 14 bases between. The sample comes from a study of patients and donors after allogeneic stem cell transplantation. TCRdb itself ran the RT-PCR reads through MiXCR, one entry per CDR3 protein. This table holds about 160,000 distinct CDR3 sequences, about two fifths found once. This clonotype originated in a human donor who was either an allogeneic HSCT recipient or a stem cell or donor lymphocyte infusion donor (not recorded which). It is not recorded whose cells these are; they may come from a transplant donor. The chain has TRBV10-2 and TRBJ1-1; D is undetermined. Source material: blood, either unsorted or a sorted T cell fraction (not recorded which). The DNA for the CDR3 is TGCGCCAGCAGTCCAAGCTCAATTGGTGAAGCTTTCTTT. Amino acids: CASSPSSIGEAFF.